This T cell receptor beta chain was captured by sequencing in a study of cytomegalovirus exposure and HLA in healthy donors. Notes on the study in general: Cytomegalovirus association was assigned to about 150 TCR beta chains.

A multiplex PCR was run with 60 Vbeta primers and 13 Jbeta primers. Generated by immunoSEQ multiplex PCR, the TCRdb table keeps only in-frame clones and is missing some. The sample lists 130,000 to 150,000 clones, around 9.6% occurring once. The CDR3 is 15 residues long. Trimming removed 5 bases from V and 7 bases from J; junction bases left unmatched: 10. CDR1 is SEHNR, CDR2 FQNEAQ, per germline (reference sequence). Regarding this clone: Its antigen is as yet unknown.

Healthy donors of bone marrow made up the group. This chain links TRBV7-9 with TRBJ1-4; 7 nucleotides agree with TRBD1. The sequencing sample was made of PBMCs. The TCR comes from a male donor in good health and CMV-seronegative. CDR3 loop: CASSKRQGPTEKLFF. CDR3 nucleotide sequence: TGTGCCAGCAGCAAGAGACAGGGTCCGACTGAAAAACTGTTTTTT. Variable domain in full (rest from reference TRBV7-9 and TRBJ1-4): DTGVSQNPRHKITKRGQNVTFRCDPISEHNRLYWYRQTLGQGPEFLTYFQNEAQLEKSRLLSDRFSAERPKGSFSTLEIQRTEQGDSAMYLCASSKRQGPTEKLFFGSGTQLSVL.